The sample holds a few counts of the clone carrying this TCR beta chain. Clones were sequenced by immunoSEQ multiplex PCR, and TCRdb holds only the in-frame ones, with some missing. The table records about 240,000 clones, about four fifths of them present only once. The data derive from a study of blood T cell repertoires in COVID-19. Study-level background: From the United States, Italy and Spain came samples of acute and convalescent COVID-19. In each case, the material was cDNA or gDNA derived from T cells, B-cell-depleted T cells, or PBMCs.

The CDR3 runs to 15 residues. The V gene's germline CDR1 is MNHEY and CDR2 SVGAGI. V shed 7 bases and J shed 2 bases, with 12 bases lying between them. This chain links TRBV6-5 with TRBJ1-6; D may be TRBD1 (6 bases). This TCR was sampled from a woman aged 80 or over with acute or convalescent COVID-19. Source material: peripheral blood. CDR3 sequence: CASNLGGAYNSPLHF. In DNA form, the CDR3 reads TGTGCCAGCAACCTAGGGGGGGCCTATAATTCACCCCTCCACTTT.